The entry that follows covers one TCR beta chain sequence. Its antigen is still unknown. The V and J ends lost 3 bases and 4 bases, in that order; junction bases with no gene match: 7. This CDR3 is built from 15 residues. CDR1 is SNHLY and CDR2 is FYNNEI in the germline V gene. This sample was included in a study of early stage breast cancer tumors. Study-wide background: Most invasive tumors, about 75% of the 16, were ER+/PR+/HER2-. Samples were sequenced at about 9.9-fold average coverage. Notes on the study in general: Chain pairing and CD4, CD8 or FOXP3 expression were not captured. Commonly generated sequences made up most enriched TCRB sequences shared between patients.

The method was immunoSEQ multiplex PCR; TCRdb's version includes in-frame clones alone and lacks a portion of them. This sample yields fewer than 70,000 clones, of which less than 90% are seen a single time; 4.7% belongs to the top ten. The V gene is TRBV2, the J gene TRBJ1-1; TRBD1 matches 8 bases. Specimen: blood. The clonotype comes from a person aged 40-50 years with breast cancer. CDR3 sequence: CASSEQGASGTEAFF. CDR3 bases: TGTGCCAGCAGTGAGCAGGGGGCATCCGGCACTGAAGCTTTCTTT.